This TCR beta chain was sequenced for a study of cytomegalovirus exposure and HLA in healthy donors. Looking at the study overall: Roughly 92 million unique TCRs, all from HLA-typed donors, were included in an early release of the data.

After removal of 2 bases from V and 8 bases from J, the junction contained 8 bases not matched to a gene. Germline values: CDR1 KGHSH, CDR2 LQKENI. The CDR3 covers 14 residues. A note on this clone: As yet, its antigen is unknown.

General study findings and limits: A later analysis found common viral pathogens apparently linked to several of the most significant clusters.

PCR involved 60 Vbeta and 13 Jbeta primers. Measured with immunoSEQ multiplex PCR; TCRdb has only the in-frame clones, and not every one. The sample contains around 150,000 clones, roughly 77% of which appear only once. The sample consisted of PBMCs. The TCR comes from a human donor in good health. The V and J genes are TRBV18 and TRBJ1-1, with TRBD1 identical over 7 bases. The CDR3 sequence: CASSPGRGKLEAFF. The CDR3 bases are TGTGCCAGCTCACCAGGCAGGGGGAAACTAGAAGCTTTCTTT.